A single sample gave rise to the 3 T cell receptor beta chains below, sequenced in a study of shared clonotypes between healthy human individuals. Sequencing used immunoSEQ multiplex PCR; TCRdb keeps in-frame clones, though not all of them. Counted here are roughly 2.5 million clones, 90% to 95% occurring once; the ten biggest clones make up over 0.12%. The sequenced sample was naive CD4+ T cells sorted from blood. Subset described: CD45RA+ positively selected. All receptors come from a man aged 18 to 30 in good health.

The chain carries TRBV19 and TRBJ2-7, with 12 bases identical to TRBD2. CDR1 is LNHDA, CDR2 SQIVND, per germline (reference sequence). Losses at the gene ends were 6 bases for V and 3 bases for J; bases not matched to a gene: 6. The CDR3 is 15 residues long. CDR3 coding DNA: TGTGCCAGTAGCGCGGGACTAGCGGGCGGCTACGAGCAGTACTTC. Translating gives CASSAGLAGGYEQYF.

The chain recombines TRBV13 with TRBJ2-3; maybe TRBD1 (5 bases). CDR1 and CDR2 from the germline V gene are PRHDT and FYEKMQ (reference sequence). V lost 5 bases and J 14 bases, leaving 17 bases between the germline ends. The CDR3 loop spans 12 amino acids. The CDR3 sequence is CASSNRSLVGYF. The DNA of the CDR3 is TGTGCCAGCAGCAACAGGAGCTTGGTAGGGTATTTT.

This clone was observed once. This chain links TRBV11-2 with TRBJ2-5; D perhaps matches TRBD1 (7 bases). The germline V gene encodes CDR1 SGHAT and CDR2 FQNNGV. The CDR3 has 16 amino acids. V dropped 6 bases and J dropped 1 base, with 18 bases sitting between them. The CDR3 sequence is CASSRDSGGAQETQYF. The CDR3 DNA is TGTGCCAGCAGTAGGGACAGCGGAGGGGCCCAAGAGACCCAGTACTTC.